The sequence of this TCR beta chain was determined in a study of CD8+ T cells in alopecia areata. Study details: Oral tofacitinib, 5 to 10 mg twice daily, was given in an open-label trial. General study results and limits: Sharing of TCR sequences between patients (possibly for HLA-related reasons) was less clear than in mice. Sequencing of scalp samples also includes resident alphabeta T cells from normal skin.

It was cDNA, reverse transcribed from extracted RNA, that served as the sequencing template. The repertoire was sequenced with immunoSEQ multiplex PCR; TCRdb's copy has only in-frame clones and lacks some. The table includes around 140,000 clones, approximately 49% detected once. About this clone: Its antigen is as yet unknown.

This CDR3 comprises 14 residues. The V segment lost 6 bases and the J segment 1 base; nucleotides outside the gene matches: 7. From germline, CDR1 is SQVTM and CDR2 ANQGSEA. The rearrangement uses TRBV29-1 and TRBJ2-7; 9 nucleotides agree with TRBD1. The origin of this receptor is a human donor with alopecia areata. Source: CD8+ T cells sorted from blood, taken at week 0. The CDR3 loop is CSVDEGQGSYEQYF. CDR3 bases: TGCAGCGTCGACGAGGGACAGGGTTCCTACGAGCAGTACTTC.